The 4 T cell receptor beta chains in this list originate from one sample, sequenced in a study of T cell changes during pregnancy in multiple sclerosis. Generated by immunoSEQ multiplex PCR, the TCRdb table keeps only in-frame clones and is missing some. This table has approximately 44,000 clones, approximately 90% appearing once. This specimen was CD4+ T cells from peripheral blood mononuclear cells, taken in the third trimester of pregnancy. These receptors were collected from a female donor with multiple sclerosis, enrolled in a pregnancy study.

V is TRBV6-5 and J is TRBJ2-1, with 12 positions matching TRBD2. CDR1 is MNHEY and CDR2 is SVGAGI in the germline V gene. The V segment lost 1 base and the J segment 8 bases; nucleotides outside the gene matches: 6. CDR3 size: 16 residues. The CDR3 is CASSYLRLAGVDEQFF. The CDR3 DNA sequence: TGTGCCAGCAGTTACTTAAGACTAGCGGGAGTTGATGAGCAGTTCTTC.

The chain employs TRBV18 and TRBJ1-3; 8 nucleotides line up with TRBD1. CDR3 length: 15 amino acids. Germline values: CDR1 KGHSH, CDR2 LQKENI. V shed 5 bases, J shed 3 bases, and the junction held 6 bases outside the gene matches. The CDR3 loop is CASSTQGANGNTIYF. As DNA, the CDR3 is TGTGCCAGCTCAACCCAGGGGGCGAATGGAAACACCATATATTTT.

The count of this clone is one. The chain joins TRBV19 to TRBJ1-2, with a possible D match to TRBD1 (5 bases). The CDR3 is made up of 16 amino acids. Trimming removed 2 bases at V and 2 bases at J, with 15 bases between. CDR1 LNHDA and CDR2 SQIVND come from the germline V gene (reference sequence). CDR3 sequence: CASSILGSGQNYGYTF. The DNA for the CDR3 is TGTGCCAGTAGTATACTCGGGTCAGGGCAAAACTATGGCTACACCTTC.

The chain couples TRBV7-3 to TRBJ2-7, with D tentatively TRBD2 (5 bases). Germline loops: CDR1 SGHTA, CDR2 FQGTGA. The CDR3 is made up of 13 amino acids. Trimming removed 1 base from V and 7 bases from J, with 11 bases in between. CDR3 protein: CASSLSPTGEQYF. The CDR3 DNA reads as TGTGCCAGCAGCTTAAGTCCTACGGGGGAGCAGTACTTC.